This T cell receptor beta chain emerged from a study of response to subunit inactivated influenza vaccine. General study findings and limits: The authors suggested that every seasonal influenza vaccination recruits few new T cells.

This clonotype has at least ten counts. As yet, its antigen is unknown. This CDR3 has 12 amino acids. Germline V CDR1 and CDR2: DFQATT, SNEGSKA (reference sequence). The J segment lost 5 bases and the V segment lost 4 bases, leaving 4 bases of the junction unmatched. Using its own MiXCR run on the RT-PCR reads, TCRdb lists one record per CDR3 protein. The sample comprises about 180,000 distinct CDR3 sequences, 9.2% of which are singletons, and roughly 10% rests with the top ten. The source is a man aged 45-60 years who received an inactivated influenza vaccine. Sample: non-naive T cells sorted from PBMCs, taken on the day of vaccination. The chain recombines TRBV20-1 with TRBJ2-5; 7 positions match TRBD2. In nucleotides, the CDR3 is TGCAGTGCTACGACTAGCTTTGAGACCCAGTACTTC. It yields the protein CSATTSFETQYF.